These 26 T cell receptor beta chains were sequenced from one sample in a study of somatic mutations in cytotoxic T cells in rheumatoid arthritis. Using immunoSEQ multiplex PCR, the repertoire was profiled, and TCRdb retains in-frame clones only, with some absent. Altogether tens of thousands of clones are present, around 90% being singletons, with the ten largest covering over 7.5%. The material sequenced was CD8+ T cells sorted from blood. These receptors were obtained from an adult with rheumatoid arthritis.

The chain joins TRBV21-1 to TRBJ2-3; the table's D call, TRBD2, was not checked against the DNA. TRBV21-1 is termed a pseudogene. The CDR3 totals 16 residues. The CDR3 sequence: CASSKKLAGGTDTQYF. CDR3 DNA sequence: TGTGCCAGCAGCAAAAAACTAGCGGGAGGCACAGATACGCAGTATTTT.

The rearrangement joins TRBV19 to TRBJ2-3, with TRBD2 matching 7 bases. The CDR3 consists of 16 residues. The junction had 5 bases not matched to a gene; V was cut back by 2 bases and J by 0 bases. The germline CDR1 and CDR2 sequences are LNHDA and SQIVND (reference sequence). This chain's CDR3 is CASSILAETSTDTQYF. The CDR3 DNA follows: TGTGCCAGTAGTATACTAGCGGAGACTAGCACAGATACGCAGTATTTT.

The gene calls are TRBV19 and TRBJ1-5; D unresolved. Germline V CDR1 and CDR2: LNHDA, SQIVND (reference sequence). Trimming left V 0 bases short and J 0 bases short, with 6 bases between. CDR3 length: 15 residues. The CDR3 DNA is TGTGCCAGTAGTATAGAGGAATATAGCAATCAGCCCCAGCATTTT. Translated: CASSIEEYSNQPQHF.

This rearrangement joins TRBV7-9 to TRBJ2-1, with 8 positions matching TRBD2. There are 10 residues in the CDR3. The J segment lost 12 bases and the V segment lost 10 bases, leaving 5 bases of the junction unmatched. From germline, CDR1 is SEHNR and CDR2 FQNEAQ (reference sequence). The CDR3 nucleotides are TGTGCCATTAACGCGGGAGGGCAGTTCTTC. Amino acids: CAINAGGQFF.

The genes are TRBV7-2 and TRBJ1-3; 8 bases fit TRBD1. The CDR3 runs 14 residues. V lost 5 bases to trimming and J lost 4 bases; unmatched junction nucleotides: 4. From germline, CDR1 is SGHTA and CDR2 FQGNSA. In nucleotides, the CDR3 is TGTGCCAGCAGCCCGACAGGGGCCGGAAACACCATATATTTT. As protein: CASSPTGAGNTIYF.

This clone was counted once. This chain uses TRBV7-9 with TRBJ2-3; TRBD2 matches 10 bases. This CDR3 is 15 amino acids long. Per germline, CDR1 SEHNR and CDR2 FQNEAQ (reference sequence). The J segment lost 2 bases and the V segment lost 10 bases, leaving 9 bases of the junction unmatched. The CDR3, as DNA: TGTGCCATCCTAAAGCTAGCGGGGGCCACAGATACGCAGTATTTT. Its protein is CAILKLAGATDTQYF.

The chain uses TRBV13 and TRBJ2-2, with D unclear. V gave up 0 bases and J gave up 7 bases, with 9 bases separating them. This CDR3 is 14 amino acids long. Germline CDR1 is PRHDT and CDR2 is FYEKMQ (reference sequence). Here the CDR3 reads CASSLGRFGGELFF. The CDR3 DNA reads TGTGCCAGCAGCTTAGGCCGTTTTGGCGGGGAGCTGTTTTTT.

This clone was recorded once. V gene TRBV7-6 combines with J gene TRBJ2-5; D is undetermined. In germline, CDR1 is SGHVS, CDR2 FNYEAQ. The germline V and J ends were trimmed by 1 base and 1 base, with 10 bases remaining between them. This CDR3 comprises 15 residues. CDR3 sequence: CASSLEVLAQETQYF. The CDR3 coding sequence is TGTGCCAGCAGCTTAGAAGTATTAGCCCAAGAGACCCAGTACTTC.

The chain joins TRBV19 to TRBJ1-2, with D perhaps TRBD1 (6 bases). CDR1 and CDR2 from the germline V gene are LNHDA and SQIVND (reference sequence). This CDR3 is 13 amino acids long. Trimming cost V 5 bases and J 6 bases, with 13 bases left between them. CDR3 bases: TGTGCCAGTAGTCTCACGGGGGCTAATGGCTACACCTTC. This encodes CASSLTGANGYTF.

This clone was observed a single time. The chain has TRBV9 and TRBJ2-5; a weak D match, TRBD2 (6 bases). V was cut by 2 bases and J by 5 bases, with 10 bases left in between. This CDR3 comprises 13 residues. Germline V gene sequence: CDR1 SGDLS, CDR2 YYNGEE. The CDR3 here is CASSVGDWETQYF. CDR3 DNA sequence: TGTGCCAGCAGCGTCGGGGACTGGGAGACCCAGTACTTC.

This chain uses TRBV7-9 with TRBJ2-5; TRBD2 might be the D (7 bases). This CDR3 is built from 17 residues. Germline V gene lookup returns CDR1 SEHNR and CDR2 FQNEAQ (reference sequence). V was clipped by 2 bases and J by 2 bases, with 18 bases between them. The CDR3 DNA is TGTGCCAGCAGCTTAATCGGGGTGGGAGGGGGTCAAGAGACCCAGTACTTC. It is translated as CASSLIGVGGGQETQYF. The variable domain in full, with the rest retrieved from reference TRBV7-9 and TRBJ2-5, is DTGVSQNPRHKITKRGQNVTFRCDPISEHNRLYWYRQTLGQGPEFLTYFQNEAQLEKSRLLSDRFSAERPKGSFSTLEIQRTEQGDSAMYLCASSLIGVGGGQETQYFGPGTRLLVL.

The V gene is TRBV18, the J gene TRBJ2-1; the D is unclear. This CDR3 is 16 amino acids long. Looked up from germline, CDR1 is KGHSH and CDR2 is LQKENI. V lost 1 base, J lost 0 bases, and 10 bases lay in between. CDR3 amino acids: CASSPLAESSYNEQFF. As DNA, the CDR3 is TGTGCCAGCTCACCACTCGCGGAGAGCTCCTACAATGAGCAGTTCTTC.

The chain employs TRBV27 and TRBJ2-1; 9 bases map to TRBD2. Germline trimming cut 5 bases from V and 4 bases from J; bases unmatched to any gene: 9. The germline CDR1 and CDR2 sequences are MNHEY and SMNVEV (reference sequence). The CDR3 is 16 residues long. DNA for the CDR3: TGTGCCAGCAGTCCCCTGACTAGCGGCTTATACAATGAGCAGTTCTTC. Translating gives CASSPLTSGLYNEQFF.

The chain employs TRBV27 and TRBJ1-5; tentative D call: TRBD1 (5 bases). The CDR3 covers 12 residues. V was pared by 6 bases and J by 2 bases, with 5 bases between. The V gene's germline CDR1 is MNHEY and CDR2 SMNVEV (reference sequence). The CDR3 bases are TGTGCCAGCAGGGGGGGCAATCAGCCCCAGCATTTT. Translating gives CASRGGNQPQHF.

The J gene is TRBJ2-7, the V gene TRBV4-2; D uncertain. The CDR3 loop spans 16 amino acids. Trimming took 0 bases from V and 1 from J, leaving 13 bases between them. Germline values: CDR1 LGHNA, CDR2 YNFKEQ. The chain's CDR3 is CASSQDVGLGSYEQYF. In nucleotides, the CDR3 is TGTGCCAGCAGCCAAGACGTAGGGTTGGGGTCCTACGAGCAGTACTTC.

V is TRBV7-9 and J is TRBJ2-3, with 8 bases matching TRBD2. CDR1 is SEHNR, CDR2 FQNEAQ, per germline (reference sequence). The V gene end was trimmed by 5 bases and the J gene end by 2 bases; junction bases not matched to a gene: 6. The CDR3 covers 15 residues. CDR3 bases: TGTGCCAGCAGCAAAACTAGCGGAAACACAGATACGCAGTATTTT. This encodes CASSKTSGNTDTQYF.

This clone was recorded once. The CDR3 region is CASSFLAGGIDTQYF. In DNA form, the CDR3 reads TGTGCCAGCAGCTTTCTAGCGGGGGGAATCGATACGCAGTATTTT. The rearrangement links TRBV27 to TRBJ2-3, with TRBD2 identical over 11 bases. Losses at the gene ends were 6 bases for V and 6 bases for J; bases not matched to a gene: 8. The CDR3 spans 15 residues. From germline, CDR1 is MNHEY and CDR2 SMNVEV (reference sequence).

V and J are TRBV30 and TRBJ1-1; no clear D gene. This CDR3 has 14 residues. V was clipped by 3 bases and J by 8 bases, with 19 bases between them. From germline, CDR1 is GTSNPN and CDR2 SVGIG (reference sequence). In DNA form, the CDR3 reads TGTGCCTGGAGGACTGCCGTTGGCGCCGAGGAAGCTTTCTTT. Translated, it gives CAWRTAVGAEEAFF.

This clone was found a few times. The rearrangement links TRBV18 to TRBJ2-5, with D hard to call. This CDR3 is built from 16 residues. Germline CDR1 and CDR2: KGHSH and LQKENI. Trimming pared 4 bases from V and 3 bases from J, leaving 18 bases between. The CDR3 spells CASSLKSPGREETQYF. Here the CDR3 DNA reads TGTGCCAGCTCACTTAAAAGCCCTGGTAGGGAAGAGACCCAGTACTTC.

This clone came up a few times. The chain uses TRBV5-5 and TRBJ2-5; no reliable D call. Germline lookup yields CDR1 SGHKS and CDR2 YYEKEE (reference sequence). V lost 3 bases and J 5 bases, leaving 8 bases between the germline ends. The CDR3 has 12 residues. The CDR3 DNA is TGTGCCAGCAGCTCGTCGACGGAGACCCAGTACTTC. This gives the protein CASSSSTETQYF.

The chain combines TRBV2 with TRBJ2-7; D may be TRBD1 (5 bases). Germline V gene data show CDR1 as SNHLY and CDR2 as FYNNEI. The CDR3 sequence is 12 residues long. The V gene lost 7 bases and the J gene lost 2 bases, with 9 bases spanning the gap. CDR3 in amino acids: CASKGVTYEQYF. The CDR3 nucleotides are TGTGCCAGCAAAGGGGTTACCTACGAGCAGTACTTC. Based on the CDR3 plus reference TRBV2 and TRBJ2-7, the full variable domain is EPEVTQTPSHQVTQMGQEVILRCVPISNHLYFYWYRQILGQKVEFLVSFYNNEISEKSEIFDDQFSVERPDGSNFTLKIRSTKLEDSAMYFCASKGVTYEQYFGPGTRLTVT.

V usage is TRBV6-6 and J usage is TRBJ2-1; D remains ambiguous. Trimming shortened V by 0 bases and J by 2 bases, and 2 bases separated the two germline ends. The germline CDR1 and CDR2 sequences are MNHNY and SVGAGI (reference sequence). This CDR3 has 13 amino acids. CDR3: CASSYSTYNEQFF. CDR3 coding DNA: TGTGCCAGCAGTTACTCGACCTACAATGAGCAGTTCTTC.

This clone occurred once. The gene calls are TRBV9 and TRBJ2-7; 7 nucleotides align to TRBD2. The junction had 9 bases not matched to a gene; V was cut back by 3 bases and J by 6 bases. This CDR3 is built from 14 residues. The V gene's germline CDR1 is SGDLS and CDR2 YYNGEE. Here the CDR3 reads CASSAASLAVEQYF. The DNA for the CDR3 is TGTGCCAGCAGCGCAGCGTCCCTAGCGGTCGAGCAGTACTTC.

This chain uses TRBV5-1 with TRBJ2-1, with TRBD1 identical over 9 bases. The CDR3 loop spans 14 amino acids. Per germline, CDR1 SGHRS and CDR2 YFSETQ. Trimming took 4 bases from V and 10 from J; bases not matched to a gene: 9. The CDR3 DNA sequence: TGCGCCAGCAGCCCGGGACAGGGTAGCAACGAGCAGTTCTTC. Protein: CASSPGQGSNEQFF.

The J gene is TRBJ2-7, the V gene TRBV25-1, with TRBD1 matching 9 bases. The CDR3 sequence is 15 residues long. Germline V CDR1 and CDR2: MGHDK, SYGVNS. With 1 base clipped from V and 5 bases from J, the junction kept 6 bases outside the gene matches. CDR3 protein: CASSEFKDRGNEQYF. The CDR3 DNA reads as TGTGCCAGCAGTGAATTTAAGGACAGGGGTAACGAGCAGTACTTC.

V usage is TRBV7-6 and J usage is TRBJ2-1, with 10 positions matching TRBD1. V shed 5 bases, J shed 8 bases, and the junction held 6 bases outside the gene matches. There are 14 residues in the CDR3. Germline loops: CDR1 SGHVS, CDR2 FNYEAQ. CDR3: CASSRGQGRYEQFF. In DNA, the CDR3 is TGTGCCAGCAGCCGGGGACAGGGGCGATATGAGCAGTTCTTC.